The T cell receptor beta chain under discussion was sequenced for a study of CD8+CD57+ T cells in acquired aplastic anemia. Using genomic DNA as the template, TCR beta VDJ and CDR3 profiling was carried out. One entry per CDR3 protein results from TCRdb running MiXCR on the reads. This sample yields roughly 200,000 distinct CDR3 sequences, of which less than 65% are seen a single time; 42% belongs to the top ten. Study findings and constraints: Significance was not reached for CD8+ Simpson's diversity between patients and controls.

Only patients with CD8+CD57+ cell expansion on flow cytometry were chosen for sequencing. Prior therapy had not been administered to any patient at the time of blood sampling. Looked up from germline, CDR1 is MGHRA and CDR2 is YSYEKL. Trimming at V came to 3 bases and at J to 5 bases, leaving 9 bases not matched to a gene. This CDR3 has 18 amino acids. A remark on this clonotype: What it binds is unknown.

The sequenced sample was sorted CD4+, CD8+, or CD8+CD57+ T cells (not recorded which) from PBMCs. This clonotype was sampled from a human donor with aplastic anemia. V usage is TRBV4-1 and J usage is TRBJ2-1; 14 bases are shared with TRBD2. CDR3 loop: CASSQGLAGALANNEQFF. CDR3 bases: TGCGCCAGCAGCCAGGGACTAGCGGGGGCTCTGGCAAACAATGAGCAGTTCTTC.